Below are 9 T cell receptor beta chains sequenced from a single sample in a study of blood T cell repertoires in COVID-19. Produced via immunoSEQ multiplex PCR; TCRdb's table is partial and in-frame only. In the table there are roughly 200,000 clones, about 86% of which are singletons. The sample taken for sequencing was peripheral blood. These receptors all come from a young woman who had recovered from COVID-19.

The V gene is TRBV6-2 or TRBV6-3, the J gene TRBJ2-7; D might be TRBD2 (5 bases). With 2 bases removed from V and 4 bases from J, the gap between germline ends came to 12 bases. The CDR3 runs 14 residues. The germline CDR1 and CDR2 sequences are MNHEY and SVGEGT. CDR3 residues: CASSYSGDEYEQYV. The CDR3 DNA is TGTGCCAGCAGTTACAGCGGAGACGAGTACGAGCAGTACGTC.

The CDR3 nucleotides read TGTGCCAGCAGCCCTAACCGGGGGGCCTACAATGAGCAGTTCTTC. Amino acid sequence: CASSPNRGAYNEQFF. This chain uses TRBV7-2 with TRBJ2-1; 7 positions match TRBD2. CDR1 SGHTA and CDR2 FQGNSA come from the germline V gene. The CDR3 runs to 15 residues. V gave up 5 bases and J gave up 2 bases; unmatched junction bases: 6.

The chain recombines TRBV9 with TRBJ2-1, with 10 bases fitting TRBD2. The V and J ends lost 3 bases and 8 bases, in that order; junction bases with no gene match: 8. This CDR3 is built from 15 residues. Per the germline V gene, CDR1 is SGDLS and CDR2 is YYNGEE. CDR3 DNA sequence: TGTGCCAGCAGCGAGAGCGGGGGGGCCGGAGATGAGCAGTTCTTC. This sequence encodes CASSESGGAGDEQFF.

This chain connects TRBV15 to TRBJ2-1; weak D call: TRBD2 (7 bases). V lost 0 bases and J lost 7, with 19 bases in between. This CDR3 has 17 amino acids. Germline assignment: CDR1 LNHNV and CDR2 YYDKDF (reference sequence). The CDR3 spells CATSRDWGGAGLNEQFF. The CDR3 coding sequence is TGTGCCACCAGCAGAGACTGGGGGGGCGCGGGGTTAAATGAGCAGTTCTTC.

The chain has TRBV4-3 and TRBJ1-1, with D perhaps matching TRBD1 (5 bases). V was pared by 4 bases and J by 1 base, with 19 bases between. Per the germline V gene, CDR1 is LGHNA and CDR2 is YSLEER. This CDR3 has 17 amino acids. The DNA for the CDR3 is TGCGCCAGCAGCCTAGAGTCCAGGGCGCGGCGGAACACTGAAGCTTTCTTT. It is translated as CASSLESRARRNTEAFF.

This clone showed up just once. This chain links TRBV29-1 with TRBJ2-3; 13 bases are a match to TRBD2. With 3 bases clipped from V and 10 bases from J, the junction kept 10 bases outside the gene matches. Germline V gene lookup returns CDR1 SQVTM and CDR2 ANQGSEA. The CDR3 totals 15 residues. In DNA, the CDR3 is TGCAGCGTTGAGATCCCAGGACTAGCGGGAGTTGCGCAGTATTTT. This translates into CSVEIPGLAGVAQYF.

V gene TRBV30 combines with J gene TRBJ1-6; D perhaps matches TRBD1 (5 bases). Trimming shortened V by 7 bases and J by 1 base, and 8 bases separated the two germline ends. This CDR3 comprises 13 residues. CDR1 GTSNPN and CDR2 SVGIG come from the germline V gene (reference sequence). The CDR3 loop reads CALSGSYNSPLHF. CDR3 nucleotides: TGTGCCTTGTCAGGGTCCTATAATTCACCCCTCCACTTT.

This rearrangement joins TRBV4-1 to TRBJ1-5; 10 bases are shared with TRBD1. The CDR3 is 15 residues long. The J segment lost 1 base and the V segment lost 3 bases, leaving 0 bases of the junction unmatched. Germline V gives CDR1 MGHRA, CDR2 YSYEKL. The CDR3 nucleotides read TGCGCCAGCAGCCAGACAGGGGGCAGCAATCAGCCCCAGCATTTT. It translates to CASSQTGGSNQPQHF.

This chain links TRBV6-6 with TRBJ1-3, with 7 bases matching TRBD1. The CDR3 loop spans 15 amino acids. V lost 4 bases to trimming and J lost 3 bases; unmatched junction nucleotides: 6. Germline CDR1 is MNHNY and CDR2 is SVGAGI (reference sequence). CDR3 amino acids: CASSSPDRNGNTIYF. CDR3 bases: TGTGCCAGCAGTTCCCCGGACAGGAATGGAAACACCATATATTTT.